The clone carrying this T cell receptor (beta chain) was seen more than once but under ten times. TCRdb used MiXCR to reprocess the reads, holding one entry per CDR3 protein. The top ten clones hold approximately 8% of a sample with about 600,000 distinct CDR3 sequences, roughly 24% of them seen once. The sample originates from a study of T cell repertoires in cytomegalovirus infection. Study-level background: It was the public TCR beta signatures that indicated both CMV infection and matching HLA type.

The CDR3 length is 14 residues. CDR1 SGHAT and CDR2 FQNNGV come from the germline V gene. V lost 5 bases and J 4 bases, leaving 14 bases between the germline ends. V gene TRBV11-2 combines with J gene TRBJ2-5, with D perhaps given as TRBD1 or TRBD2 (5 bases each). What was sequenced was CD8+ T cells from PBMCs. The sequence derives from a human donor in good health (CMV status not recorded). Some clones in this sample may be carry-over from other donors' samples. CDR3 region: CASSGEVGTETQYF. As DNA, the CDR3 is TGTGCCAGCAGCGGAGAAGTAGGGACAGAGACCCAGTACTTC.